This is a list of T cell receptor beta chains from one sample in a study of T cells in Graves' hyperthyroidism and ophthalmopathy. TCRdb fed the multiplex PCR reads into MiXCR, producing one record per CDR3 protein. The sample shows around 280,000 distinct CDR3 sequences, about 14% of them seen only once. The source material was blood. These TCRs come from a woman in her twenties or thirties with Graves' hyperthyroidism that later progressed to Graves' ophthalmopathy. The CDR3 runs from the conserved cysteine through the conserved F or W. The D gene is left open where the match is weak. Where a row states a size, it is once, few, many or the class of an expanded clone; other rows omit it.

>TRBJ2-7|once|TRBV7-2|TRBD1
TGTGCCAGCAGCAGGACAGGGTTTGAAGCCTACGAGCAGTACTTC
CASSRTGFEAYEQYF
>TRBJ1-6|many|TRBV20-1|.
TGCAGTGCTAGAGATCTTAGTATCGCGAGCTCCTATAATTCACCCCTCCACTTT
CSARDLSIASSYNSPLHF
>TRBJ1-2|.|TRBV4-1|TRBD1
TGCGCCAGCAGCCACGTGGACAGGGGGCGCGATGGCTACACCTTC
CASSHVDRGRDGYTF
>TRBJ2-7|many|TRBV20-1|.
TGCAGTGCTGGGGGACCCGGCGGCGGGATTACCTACGAGCAGTACTTC
CSAGGPGGGITYEQYF
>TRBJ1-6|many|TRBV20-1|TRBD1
TGCAGTGCTAGGCAGGACAGGGCTTATAATTCACCCCTCCACTTT
CSARQDRAYNSPLHF
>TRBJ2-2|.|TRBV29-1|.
TGCAGCGTTGAGGTGGGAGAGGTCGGGGAGCTGTTTTTT
CSVEVGEVGELFF
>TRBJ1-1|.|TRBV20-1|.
TGCAGTGTAAAACTTAAAACAGCTTTCTTT
CSVKLKTAFF
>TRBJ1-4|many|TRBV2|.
TGTGCCAGCAGCTCCGAGATACAGGGAGCTACTGAAAAACTGTTTTTT
CASSSEIQGATEKLFF
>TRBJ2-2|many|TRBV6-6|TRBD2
TGTGCCAGCAGTTACGGGTCAGCGGGAGTCACCGGGGAGCTGTTTTTT
CASSYGSAGVTGELFF
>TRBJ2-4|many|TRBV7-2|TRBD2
TGTGCCAGCAGCTTAGGGACTAGCGGGAGGGTAAACATTCAGTACTTC
CASSLGTSGRVNIQYF
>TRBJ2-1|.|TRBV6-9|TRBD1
TGTGCCAGCAGTTACATTCCGGGACAGGGGGCGGATGAGCAGTTCTTC
CASSYIPGQGADEQFF
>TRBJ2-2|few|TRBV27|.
TGTGCCAGCTCCCCGAGGGGGGACACCGGGGAGCTGTTTTTT
CASSPRGDTGELFF
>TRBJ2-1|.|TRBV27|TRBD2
TGTGCCAGCAGTTTAGCCCCCCGTAGCGGGGGGGCGAATGAGCAGTTCTTC
CASSLAPRSGGANEQFF
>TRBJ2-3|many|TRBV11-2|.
TGTGCCAGCAGCGACACTGGAGATACGCAGTATTTT
CASSDTGDTQYF
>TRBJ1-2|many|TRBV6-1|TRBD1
TGTGCCAGCAGGAAACCAGGGGGTGCCTATGGCTACACCTTC
CASRKPGGAYGYTF
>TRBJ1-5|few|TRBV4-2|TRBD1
TGTGCCAGCAGCCAACAAGAGGGACAGCATCAGCCCCAGCATTTT
CASSQQEGQHQPQHF
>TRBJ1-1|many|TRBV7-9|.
TGTGCCAGCAGATTCGTCACAGGATGGGAGACTGAAGCTTTCTTT
CASRFVTGWETEAFF
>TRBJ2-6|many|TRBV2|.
TGTGCCAGCAGTGAAGAGGCTTTGACGGGGGCCAACGTCCTGACTTTC
CASSEEALTGANVLTF
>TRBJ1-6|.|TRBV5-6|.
TGTGCCAGCAGCTTCCAAACTTCACCCCTCCACTTT
CASSFQTSPLHF
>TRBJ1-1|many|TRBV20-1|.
TGCAGTGCTAGTTTTTTTGGGTCTGAAGCTTTCTTT
CSASFFGSEAFF
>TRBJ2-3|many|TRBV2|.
TGTGCCAGCAGTGAGGGACCCCAGCGACTCACGACAGATACGCAGTATTTT
CASSEGPQRLTTDTQYF
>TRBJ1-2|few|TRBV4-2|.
TGTGCCAGCAGCCAAGACCGGGACTACTATGGCTACACCTTC
CASSQDRDYYGYTF
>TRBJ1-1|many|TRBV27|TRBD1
TGTGCCAGCAGCCTTCAGACAGGGGGGAACACTGAAGCTTTCTTT
CASSLQTGGNTEAFF
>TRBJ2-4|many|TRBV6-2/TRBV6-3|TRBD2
TGTGCCAAAGAGGAGCGGGAGGGCCTGGACAAAAACATTCAGTACTTC
CAKEEREGLDKNIQYF
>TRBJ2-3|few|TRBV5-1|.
TGCGCCAGCAGCTTCAGGGAAATAGCAACAGATACGCAGTATTTT
CASSFREIATDTQYF
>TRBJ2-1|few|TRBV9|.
TGTGCCAGCAGCGTAGCTGCTAGCTCCTACAATGAGCAGTTCTTC
CASSVAASSYNEQFF
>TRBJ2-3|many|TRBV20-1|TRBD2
TGCAGTGCTAGAGGGCTAGCGGGAATTGGTACGCAGTATTTT
CSARGLAGIGTQYF
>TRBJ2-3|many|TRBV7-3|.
TGTGCCAGTAGCGGAGACACAGATACGCAGTATTTT
CASSGDTDTQYF
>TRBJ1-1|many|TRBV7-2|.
TGTGCCAGCAGCGAGTCAGGGGACACTGAAGCTTTCTTT
CASSESGDTEAFF
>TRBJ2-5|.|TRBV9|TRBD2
TGTGCCAGCAGCGGAAATGCGGGACTAGCGAAAGAGACCCAGTACTTC
CASSGNAGLAKETQYF
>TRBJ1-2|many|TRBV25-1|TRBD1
TGTGCCAGCAGTGATCCGGGACAGGGATTATTCGGCTACACCTTC
CASSDPGQGLFGYTF
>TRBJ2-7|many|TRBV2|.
TGTGCCAGCACTCCGGGGTTCGGCGGCGACGAGCAGTACTTC
CASTPGFGGDEQYF
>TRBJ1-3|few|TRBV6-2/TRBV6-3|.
TGTGCCAGCAGAGAGGTGCGGTACTCTGGAAACACCATATATTTT
CASREVRYSGNTIYF
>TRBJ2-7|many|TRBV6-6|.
TGTGCCAGCAGTTACGGGGTTCCACCCTACGAGCAGTACTTC
CASSYGVPPYEQYF
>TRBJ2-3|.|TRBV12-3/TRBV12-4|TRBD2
TGTGCCAGCAGTTTAGGCGGGAGGCCAGATACGCAGTATTTT
CASSLGGRPDTQYF
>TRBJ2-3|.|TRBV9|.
TGTGCCAGCAGCGAAGGGGGAGTTGGGACAGATACGCAGTATTTT
CASSEGGVGTDTQYF
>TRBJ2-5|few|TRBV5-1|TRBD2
TGCGCCAGCAGCTTGGTCGGGGGGTCGGAGACCCAGTACTTC
CASSLVGGSETQYF
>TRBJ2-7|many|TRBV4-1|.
TGCGCCAGCAGCCACCTTGCCGGGAGCTTGTACCACGAGCAGTACTTC
CASSHLAGSLYHEQYF
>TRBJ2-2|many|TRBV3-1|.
TGTGCCAGCAGCTCCGAGGCTCTGGGCACCGGGGAGCTGTTTTTT
CASSSEALGTGELFF
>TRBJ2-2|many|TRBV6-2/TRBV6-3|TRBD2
TGTGCCAGCAGTTATATCTCCGGGACTAGCGGCGGGGAGCTGTTTTTT
CASSYISGTSGGELFF
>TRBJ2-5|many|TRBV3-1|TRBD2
TGTGCCAGCAGCCAAGGAGCGGGGGGGACCCAGTACTTC
CASSQGAGGTQYF
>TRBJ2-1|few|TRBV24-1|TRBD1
TGTGCCACCAGTGATTTTATGGACAGGAACAATGAGCAGTTCTTC
CATSDFMDRNNEQFF
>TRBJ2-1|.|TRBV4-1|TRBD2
TGCGCCAGCAGCCAAGAGAGCGGGAGGGGGAATGAGCAGTTCTTC
CASSQESGRGNEQFF
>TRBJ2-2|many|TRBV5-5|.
TGTGCCAGCAGCCTGCTTTCGAACACCGGGGAGCTGTTTTTT
CASSLLSNTGELFF
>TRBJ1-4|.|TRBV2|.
TGTGCCAGCAGTGTCTACGGTGGAGAGAATGAAAAACTGTTTTTT
CASSVYGGENEKLFF
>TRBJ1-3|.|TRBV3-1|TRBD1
TGTGCCAGCAGCCAAGAGTATCCGGGACAGGAAGGAAACACCATATATTTT
CASSQEYPGQEGNTIYF
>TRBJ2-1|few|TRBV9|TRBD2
TGTGCCAGCAGCGTCCTAGCGGGAGGGCATGAGCAGTTCTTC
CASSVLAGGHEQFF
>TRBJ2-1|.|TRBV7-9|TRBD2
TGTGCCAGCAGCCAGGGACTAGCGGGAATTCATGAGCAGTTCTTC
CASSQGLAGIHEQFF
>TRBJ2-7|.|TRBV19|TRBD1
TGTGCCAGTAGTATAGGTTGGGACAGCTACGAGCAGTACTTC
CASSIGWDSYEQYF
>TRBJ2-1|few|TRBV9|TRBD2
TGTGCCAGCAGCTCTGGGACTAGTGGGAATGAGCAGTTCTTC
CASSSGTSGNEQFF
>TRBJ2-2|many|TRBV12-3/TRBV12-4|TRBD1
TGTGCCAGCAGTCAGACAGGGTTCACCGGGGAGCTGTTTTTT
CASSQTGFTGELFF
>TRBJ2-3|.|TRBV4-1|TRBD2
TGCGCCAGCAGCTATCCGACTAGCGGGAACACAGATACGCAGTATTTT
CASSYPTSGNTDTQYF
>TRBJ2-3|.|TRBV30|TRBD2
TGTGCCTGGAGTGCCTACGTCTCTGCGGGAGGGACAGATACGCAGTATTTT
CAWSAYVSAGGTDTQYF
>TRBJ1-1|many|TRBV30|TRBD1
TGTGCCTGGAGTCTCATGGGACAGGGGAACACTGAAGCTTTCTTT
CAWSLMGQGNTEAFF
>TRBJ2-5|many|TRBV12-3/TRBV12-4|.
TGTGCCAGCAGTTATTGGGCCGAAGGGGACCAAGAGACCCAGTACTTC
CASSYWAEGDQETQYF
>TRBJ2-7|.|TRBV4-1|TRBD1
TGCGCCAGCAGCCATCAACAGGGGGGCTCCTACGAGCAGTACTTC
CASSHQQGGSYEQYF
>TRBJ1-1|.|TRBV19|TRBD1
TGTGCCAGTAGTTCTCAGGGGGTAACTGAAGCTTTCTTT
CASSSQGVTEAFF
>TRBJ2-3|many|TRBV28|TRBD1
TGTGCCAGCAGTTTCGACAGGGGCACAGATACGCAGTATTTT
CASSFDRGTDTQYF
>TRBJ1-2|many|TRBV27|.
TGTGCCAGCAGTTTTAAGGGGCTGGATTGGTATGGCTACACCTTC
CASSFKGLDWYGYTF
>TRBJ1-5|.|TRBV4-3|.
TGCGCCAGCAGCCAAGGCGTTAGGGGGAGCAATCAGCCCCAGCATTTT
CASSQGVRGSNQPQHF